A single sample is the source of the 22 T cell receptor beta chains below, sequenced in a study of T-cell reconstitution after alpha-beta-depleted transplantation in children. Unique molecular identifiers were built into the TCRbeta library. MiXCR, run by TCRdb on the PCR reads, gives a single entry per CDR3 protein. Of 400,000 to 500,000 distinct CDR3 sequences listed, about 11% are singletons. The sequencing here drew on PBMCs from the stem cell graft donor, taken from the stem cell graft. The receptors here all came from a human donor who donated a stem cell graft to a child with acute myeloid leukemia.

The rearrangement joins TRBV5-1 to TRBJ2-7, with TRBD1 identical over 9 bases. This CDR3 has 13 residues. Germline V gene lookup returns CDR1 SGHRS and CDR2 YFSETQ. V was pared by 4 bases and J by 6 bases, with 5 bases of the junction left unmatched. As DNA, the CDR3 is TGCGCCAGCAGCGAGTGGACAGGGGCCGAGCAGTACTTC. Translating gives CASSEWTGAEQYF.

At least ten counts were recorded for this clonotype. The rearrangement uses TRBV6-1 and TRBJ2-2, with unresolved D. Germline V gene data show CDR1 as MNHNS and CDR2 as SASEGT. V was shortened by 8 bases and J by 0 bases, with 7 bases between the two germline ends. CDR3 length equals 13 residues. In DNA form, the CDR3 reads TGTGCCAGCGCAGACGCGAACACCGGGGAGCTGTTTTTT. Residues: CASADANTGELFF.

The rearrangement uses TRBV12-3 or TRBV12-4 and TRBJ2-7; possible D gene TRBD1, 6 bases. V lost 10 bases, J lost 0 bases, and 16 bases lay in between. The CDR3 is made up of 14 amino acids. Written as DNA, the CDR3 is TGTGCCACCAAAAGACAGGTAGACTCCTACGAGCAGTACTTC. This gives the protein CATKRQVDSYEQYF.

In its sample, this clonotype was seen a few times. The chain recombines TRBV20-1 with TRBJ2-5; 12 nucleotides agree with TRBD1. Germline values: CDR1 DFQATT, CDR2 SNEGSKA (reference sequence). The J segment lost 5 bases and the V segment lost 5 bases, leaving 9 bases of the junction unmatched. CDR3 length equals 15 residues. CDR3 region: CSAEGQGAFVETQYF. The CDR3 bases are TGCAGTGCTGAGGGACAGGGGGCCTTTGTGGAGACCCAGTACTTC.

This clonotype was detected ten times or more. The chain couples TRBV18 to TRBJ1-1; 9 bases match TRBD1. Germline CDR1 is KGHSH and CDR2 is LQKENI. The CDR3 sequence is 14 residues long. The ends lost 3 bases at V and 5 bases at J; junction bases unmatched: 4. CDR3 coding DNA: TGTGCCAGCTCACCGACAGGGGGAAGGACTGAAGCTTTCTTT. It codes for CASSPTGGRTEAFF.

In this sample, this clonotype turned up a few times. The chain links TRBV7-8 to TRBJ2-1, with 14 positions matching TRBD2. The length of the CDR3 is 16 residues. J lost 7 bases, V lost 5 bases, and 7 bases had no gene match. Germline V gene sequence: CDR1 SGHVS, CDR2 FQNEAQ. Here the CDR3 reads CASSPRLAGGKNEQFF. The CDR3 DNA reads TGTGCCAGCAGCCCGAGACTAGCGGGGGGGAAGAATGAGCAGTTCTTC. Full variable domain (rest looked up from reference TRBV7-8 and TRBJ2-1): GAGVSQSPRYKVAKRGQDVALRCDPISGHVSLFWYQQALGQGPEFLTYFQNEAQLDKSGLPSDRFFAERPEGSVSTLKIQRTQQEDSAVYLCASSPRLAGGKNEQFFGPGTRLTVL.

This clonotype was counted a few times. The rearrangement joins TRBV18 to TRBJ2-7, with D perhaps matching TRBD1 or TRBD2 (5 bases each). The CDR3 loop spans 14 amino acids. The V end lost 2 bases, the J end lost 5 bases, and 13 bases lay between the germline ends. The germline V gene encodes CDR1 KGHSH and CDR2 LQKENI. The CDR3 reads CASSPSWDPDEQYF. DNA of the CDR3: TGTGCCAGCTCACCATCTTGGGACCCCGACGAGCAGTACTTC.

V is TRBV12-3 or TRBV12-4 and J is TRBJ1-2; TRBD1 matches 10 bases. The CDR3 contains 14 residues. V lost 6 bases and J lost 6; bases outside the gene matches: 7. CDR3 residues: CASSPPGQGNGYTF. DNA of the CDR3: TGTGCCAGCAGCCCACCGGGACAGGGGAATGGCTACACCTTC.

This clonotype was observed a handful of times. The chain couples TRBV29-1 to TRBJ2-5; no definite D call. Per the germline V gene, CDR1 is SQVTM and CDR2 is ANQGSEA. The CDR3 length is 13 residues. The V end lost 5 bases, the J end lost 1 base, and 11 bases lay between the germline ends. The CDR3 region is CSVSLGLQETQYF. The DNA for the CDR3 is TGCAGCGTTAGCTTGGGCCTCCAAGAGACCCAGTACTTC.

The CDR3 loop is CSVANRTGEQYF. The CDR3 nucleotides are TGCAGCGTTGCTAACCGAACAGGCGAGCAGTACTTC. The chain carries TRBV29-1 and TRBJ2-7, with D possibly being TRBD1 (5 bases). The CDR3 is made up of 12 amino acids. V dropped 4 bases and J dropped 6 bases, with 13 bases sitting between them. Germline CDR1 SQVTM, CDR2 ANQGSEA.

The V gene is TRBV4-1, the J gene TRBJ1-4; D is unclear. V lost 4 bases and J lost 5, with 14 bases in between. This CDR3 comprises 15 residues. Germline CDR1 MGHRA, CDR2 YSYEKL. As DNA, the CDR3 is TGCGCCAGCAGCCTCCTACTGGGAAAGAATGAAAAACTGTTTTTT. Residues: CASSLLLGKNEKLFF.

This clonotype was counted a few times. CDR3 sequence: CASSFTRDRGGNEQFF. DNA for the CDR3: TGTGCCAGCAGCTTCACCCGGGACAGGGGCGGCAATGAGCAGTTCTTC. This chain links TRBV7-2 with TRBJ2-1; the match to TRBD1 covers 10 bases. Germline V CDR1 and CDR2: SGHTA, FQGNSA. V trimming: 3 bases; J trimming: 6 bases; junction bases outside the gene matches: 8. This CDR3 is 16 amino acids long.

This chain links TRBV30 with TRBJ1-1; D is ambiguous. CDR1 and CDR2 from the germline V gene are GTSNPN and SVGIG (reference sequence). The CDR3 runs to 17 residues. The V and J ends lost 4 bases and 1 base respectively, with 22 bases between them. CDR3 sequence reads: CAWMYGPVALRNTEAFF. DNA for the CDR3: TGTGCCTGGATGTACGGCCCGGTGGCGCTGAGGAACACTGAAGCTTTCTTT.

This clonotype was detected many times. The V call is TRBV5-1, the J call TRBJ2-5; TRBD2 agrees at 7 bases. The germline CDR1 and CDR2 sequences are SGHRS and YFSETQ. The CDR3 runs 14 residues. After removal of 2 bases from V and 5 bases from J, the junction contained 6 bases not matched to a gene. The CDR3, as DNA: TGCGCCAGCAGCTTAGAAGGGACTATTGAGACCCAGTACTTC. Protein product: CASSLEGTIETQYF.

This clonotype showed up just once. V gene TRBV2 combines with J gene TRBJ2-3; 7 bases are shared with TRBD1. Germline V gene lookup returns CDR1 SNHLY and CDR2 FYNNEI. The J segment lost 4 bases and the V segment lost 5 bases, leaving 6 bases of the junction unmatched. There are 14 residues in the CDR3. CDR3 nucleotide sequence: TGTGCCAGCAGTCGGGACAGCCGGGCAGATACGCAGTATTTT. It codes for CASSRDSRADTQYF.

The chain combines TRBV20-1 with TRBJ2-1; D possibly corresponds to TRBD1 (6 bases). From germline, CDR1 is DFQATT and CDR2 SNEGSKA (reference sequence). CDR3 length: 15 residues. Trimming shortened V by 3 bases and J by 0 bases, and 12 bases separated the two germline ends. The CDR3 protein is CSARALGGSYNEQFF. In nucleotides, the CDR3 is TGCAGTGCTAGGGCCTTAGGGGGCTCCTACAATGAGCAGTTCTTC.

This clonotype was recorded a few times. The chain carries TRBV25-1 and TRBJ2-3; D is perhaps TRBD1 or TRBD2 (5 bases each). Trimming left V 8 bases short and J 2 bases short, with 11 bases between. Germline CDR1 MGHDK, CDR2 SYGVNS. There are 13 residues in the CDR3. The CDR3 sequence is CASRRDPTDTQYF. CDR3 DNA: TGTGCCAGCCGCCGGGACCCCACAGATACGCAGTATTTT.

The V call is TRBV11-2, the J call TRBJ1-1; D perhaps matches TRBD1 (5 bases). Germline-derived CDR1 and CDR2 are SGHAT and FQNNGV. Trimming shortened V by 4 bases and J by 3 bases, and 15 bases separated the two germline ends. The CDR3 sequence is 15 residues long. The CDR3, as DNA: TGTGCCAGCAGCTCATGGACAAGTCGGCACACTGAAGCTTTCTTT. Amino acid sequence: CASSSWTSRHTEAFF.

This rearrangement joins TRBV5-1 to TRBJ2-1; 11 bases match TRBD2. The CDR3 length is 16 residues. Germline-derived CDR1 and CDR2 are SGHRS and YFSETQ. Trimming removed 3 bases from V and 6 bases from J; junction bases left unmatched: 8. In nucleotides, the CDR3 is TGCGCCAGCAGCTCTTGTGTACTAGCGGGAGCCAATGAGCAGTTCTTC. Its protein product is CASSSCVLAGANEQFF. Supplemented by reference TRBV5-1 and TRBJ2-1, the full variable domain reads KAGVTQTPRYLIKTRGQQVTLSCSPISGHRSVSWYQQTPGQGLQFLFEYFSETQRNKGNFPGRFSGRQFSNSRSEMNVSTLELGDSALYLCASSSCVLAGANEQFFGPGTRLTVL.

The CDR3 loop is CAISPDNKPGELFF. CDR3 bases: TGTGCCATCAGCCCGGATAACAAGCCCGGGGAGCTGTTTTTT. The chain carries TRBV10-3 and TRBJ2-2; D remains unclear. V was shortened by 6 bases and J by 6 bases, with 14 bases between the two germline ends. Germline V CDR1 and CDR2: ENHRY, SYGVKD. The CDR3 spans 14 residues.

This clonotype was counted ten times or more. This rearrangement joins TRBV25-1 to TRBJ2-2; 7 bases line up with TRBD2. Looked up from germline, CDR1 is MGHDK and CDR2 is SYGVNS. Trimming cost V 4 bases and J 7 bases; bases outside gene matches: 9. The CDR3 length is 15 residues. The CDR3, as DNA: TGTGCCAGCAGTGTGGGGGGGACTCACCTCGGGGAGCTGTTTTTT. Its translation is CASSVGGTHLGELFF.

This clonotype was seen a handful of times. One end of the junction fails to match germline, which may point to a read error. CDR3 protein: CASTLTGLAGGNEQFF. CDR3 coding DNA: TGCGCCAGCACCTTGACGGGACTAGCGGGAGGGAATGAGCAGTTCTTC. The rearrangement uses TRBV5-1 and TRBJ2-1, with TRBD2 identical over 16 bases. CDR1 and CDR2 from the germline V gene are SGHRS and YFSETQ. This CDR3 spans 16 amino acids.